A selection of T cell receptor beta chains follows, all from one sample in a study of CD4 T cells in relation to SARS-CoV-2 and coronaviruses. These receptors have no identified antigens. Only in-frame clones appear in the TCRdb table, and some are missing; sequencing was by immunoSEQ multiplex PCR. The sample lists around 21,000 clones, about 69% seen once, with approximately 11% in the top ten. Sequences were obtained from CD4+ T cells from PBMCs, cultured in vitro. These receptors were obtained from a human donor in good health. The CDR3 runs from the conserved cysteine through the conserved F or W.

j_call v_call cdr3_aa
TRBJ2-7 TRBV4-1 CASSQQMLSSYEQYF
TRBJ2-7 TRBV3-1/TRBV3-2 CASSYNSGQSEQYF
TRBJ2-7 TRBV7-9 CASSPRTGTGSFEQYF
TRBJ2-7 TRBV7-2 CASSESIAGVGYEQYF
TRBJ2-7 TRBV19 CASSITDRAVEQYF
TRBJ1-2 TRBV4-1 CASSQETRQGRPGHYGYTF
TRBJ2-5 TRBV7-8 CASSLRWSGKQETQYF
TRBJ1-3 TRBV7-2 CASSLLTGGGFSGNTIYF
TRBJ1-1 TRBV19 CASSSRVGNTEAFF
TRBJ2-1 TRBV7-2 CASSLNARGAFYNEQFF
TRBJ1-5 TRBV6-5 CASSAGQGNQPQHF